This TCR beta chain was recorded in a study of spatial heterogeneity in lung cancer. Study as a whole: The average count in raw reads for each unique TCR and UMI combination exceeded nine appearances.

MiXCR, applied by TCRdb to the 5' RACE reads, yields one record per CDR3 protein. Among about 38,000 distinct CDR3 sequences listed, 7.5% were seen once. As for time point: sample taken at primary tumor resection. The authors sequenced whole RNA from tumor, nontumor lung or frozen PBMC without sorting. The CDR3 length is 16 residues. Trimming removed 0 bases from V and 3 bases from J; junction bases left unmatched: 7. Per germline, CDR1 MGHRA and CDR2 YSYEKL. The clonotype originates from a male donor with early-stage non-small cell lung cancer. The chain couples TRBV4-1 to TRBJ2-7; TRBD2 matches 8 bases. Specimen: PBMCs, collected at surgery. In DNA form, the CDR3 reads TGCGCCAGCAGCCAAGAAGTTACTAGCGGACTCTACGAGCAGTACGTC. This translates into CASSQEVTSGLYEQYV.